The 31 T cell receptor beta chains reported below all come from one sample, sequenced in a study of blood T cell repertoires in COVID-19. This table comes from immunoSEQ multiplex PCR, and its TCRdb copy is limited to in-frame clones, with some not included. The table has roughly 220,000 clones, approximately 80% seen once. The sequenced sample consisted of PBMCs or T cells enriched from blood (not recorded which). These receptors were obtained from a man in his forties who had recovered from COVID-19.

The chain is built from TRBV14 and TRBJ2-5; D is possibly TRBD1 (6 bases). This CDR3 is built from 14 residues. The V and J ends lost 4 bases and 5 bases respectively, with 14 bases between them. CDR1 is SGHDN, CDR2 FVKESK, per germline. The CDR3, as DNA: TGTGCCAGCAGCCGCAGGGGCTTCAGCGAGACCCAGTACTTC. Protein sequence: CASSRRGFSETQYF.

This clone showed up just once. This chain links TRBV7-2 with TRBJ2-1, with 8 nucleotides matching TRBD2. Per germline, CDR1 SGHTA and CDR2 FQGNSA. The CDR3 runs 14 residues. V dropped 4 bases and J dropped 7; count of bases not matched to a gene: 6. The CDR3 reads CASSSPSGSNEQFF. For the CDR3, the DNA is TGTGCCAGCAGCTCCCCAAGCGGGAGTAATGAGCAGTTCTTC.

The V call is TRBV1, the J call TRBJ1-4; the table's D call TRBD1 went unverified against the DNA. TRBV1 is tagged as a pseudogene. The CDR3 spans 13 residues. CDR3 loop: CTSSPMGQRKLFF. The CDR3 nucleotides are TGCACCAGCAGCCCGATGGGACAGCGAAAACTGTTTTTT.

V is TRBV2 and J is TRBJ2-7; perhaps TRBD1 as D (5 bases). The CDR3 length is 16 residues. Between the trimmed V and J ends, which lost 1 base and 3 bases, there was a span of 16 bases. Germline-derived CDR1 and CDR2 are SNHLY and FYNNEI. In DNA, the CDR3 is TGTGCCAGCAGTGAAGTCCGTTTCAAGCAGGGCTACGAGCAGTACTTC. Translation gives CASSEVRFKQGYEQYF.

The CDR3 DNA is TGTGCCAGCAGTTTGACCGGGACAGGTCACTACGAGCAGTACTTC. Its protein is CASSLTGTGHYEQYF. V is TRBV6-5 and J is TRBJ2-7; 8 bases are shared with TRBD1. Germline CDR1 reads MNHEY; CDR2 reads SVGAGI. The J segment lost 3 bases and the V segment lost 4 bases, leaving 8 bases of the junction unmatched. The CDR3 covers 15 residues.

This rearrangement joins TRBV10-3 to TRBJ1-1; D call uncertain. CDR3 length: 12 residues. V was shortened by 6 bases and J by 3 bases, with 8 bases between the two germline ends. The germline gives CDR1 ENHRY, CDR2 SYGVKD. In DNA, the CDR3 is TGTGCCATCAGACTCTCCGACACTGAAGCTTTCTTT. Translated: CAIRLSDTEAFF.

The genes are TRBV5-1 and TRBJ1-5; maybe TRBD1 (5 bases). Per germline, CDR1 SGHRS and CDR2 YFSETQ. V was cut by 2 bases and J by 7 bases, with 10 bases left in between. The CDR3 contains 13 residues. CDR3 coding DNA: TGCGCCAGCAGCTTTACAGGTGAACAGCCCCAGCATTTT. This codes for CASSFTGEQPQHF. Variable domain in full (rest from reference TRBV5-1 and TRBJ1-5): KAGVTQTPRYLIKTRGQQVTLSCSPISGHRSVSWYQQTPGQGLQFLFEYFSETQRNKGNFPGRFSGRQFSNSRSEMNVSTLELGDSALYLCASSFTGEQPQHFGDGTRLSIL.

The chain combines TRBV5-4 with TRBJ1-6; 12 positions agree with TRBD1. The CDR3 has 17 residues. The V gene's germline CDR1 is SGHNT and CDR2 YYREEE (reference sequence). V lost 4 bases and J lost 8; bases outside the gene matches: 10. DNA for the CDR3: TGTGCCAGCAGCAGGGGAGGGGGACAGGGGGCGGATTCACCCCTCCACTTT. This codes for CASSRGGGQGADSPLHF.

CDR3 DNA sequence: TGTGCCAGCAGTTACTCGAGCGGTGAAGCTTTCTTT. As protein: CASSYSSGEAFF. This chain links TRBV6-5 with TRBJ1-1; D is uncertain. This CDR3 has 12 amino acids. Looked up from germline, CDR1 is MNHEY and CDR2 is SVGAGI. V was clipped by 0 bases and J by 7 bases, with 6 bases between them.

This chain links TRBV28 with TRBJ1-2; D is possibly TRBD1 (6 bases). The length of the CDR3 is 15 residues. Germline CDR1 reads MDHEN; CDR2 reads SYDVKM. Trimming left V 5 bases short and J 3 bases short, with 16 bases between. The CDR3 DNA reads as TGTGCCAGCAGTCCTGCGGGGGGCCTTTACTATGGCTACACCTTC. This gives the protein CASSPAGGLYYGYTF.

There are a few counts of this clone. This rearrangement joins TRBV5-6 to TRBJ1-3; TRBD1 aligns across 9 bases. From germline, CDR1 is SGHDT and CDR2 YYEEEE. J lost 2 bases, V lost 4 bases, and 10 bases had no gene match. The CDR3 sequence is 17 residues long. The CDR3 protein is CASSKLTGGVPGNTIYF. CDR3 nucleotides: TGTGCCAGCAGCAAGCTGACAGGGGGAGTCCCTGGAAACACCATATATTTT.

The chain carries TRBV2 and TRBJ1-2, with unresolved D. Between the trimmed V and J ends, which lost 2 bases and 1 base, there was a span of 8 bases. Per germline, CDR1 SNHLY and CDR2 FYNNEI. CDR3 length: 14 residues. DNA for the CDR3: TGTGCCAGCAGTGAAATAAGGAGTAACTATGGCTACACCTTC. Amino acids: CASSEIRSNYGYTF.

This chain's CDR3 is CASSRATNEKLFF. CDR3 bases: TGTGCCAGCAGCCGGGCAACTAATGAAAAACTGTTTTTT. The chain combines TRBV5-4 with TRBJ1-4; D ambiguous. Trimming took 4 bases from V and 0 from J, leaving 4 bases between them. The CDR3 spans 13 residues. Germline-derived CDR1 and CDR2 are SGHNT and YYREEE (reference sequence).

In nucleotides, the CDR3 is TGTGCCAGCAGCTTAGATCGACTAGTAGACGAGCAGTACTTC. It codes for CASSLDRLVDEQYF. The J gene is TRBJ2-7, the V gene TRBV7-8; possibly TRBD2 for D (6 bases). CDR1 SGHVS and CDR2 FQNEAQ come from the germline V gene. Deletions cut 1 base from V and 5 bases from J, with 12 bases between. The CDR3 runs to 14 residues.

This CDR3 reads CASSGGAGYTF. The CDR3 nucleotides read TGTGCCAGCTCGGGGGGCGCGGGCTACACCTTC. The chain links TRBV3-1 (or the pseudogene TRBV3-2) to TRBJ1-2; D might be TRBD1 (6 bases). The CDR3 has 11 amino acids. The germline gives CDR1 LGHDT, CDR2 YNNKEL (reference sequence). V was clipped by 8 bases and J by 8 bases, with 12 bases between them.

The chain employs TRBV4-2 and TRBJ2-1; 10 nucleotides agree with TRBD2. Germline lookup yields CDR1 LGHNA and CDR2 YNFKEQ. V was clipped by 5 bases and J by 3 bases; unmatched bases: 13. CDR3 length equals 18 residues. CDR3 DNA sequence: TGTGCCAGCAGCTTACTCTCGACAGCGGGGGGGATCTACAATGAGCAGTTCTTC. As protein: CASSLLSTAGGIYNEQFF.

This chain uses TRBV3-1 (or the pseudogene TRBV3-2) with TRBJ1-2, with no clear D. Trimming removed 5 bases at V and 4 bases at J, with 14 bases between. There are 14 residues in the CDR3. Germline CDR1 is LGHDT and CDR2 is YNNKEL (reference sequence). In DNA, the CDR3 is TGTGCCAGCAGCGGGAGCGGGAGGTCCTATGGCTACACCTTC. It specifies CASSGSGRSYGYTF.

The chain couples TRBV5-5 to TRBJ2-3, with no clear D. The V and J ends lost 3 bases and 0 bases respectively, with 2 bases between them. CDR3 length equals 12 residues. Germline CDR1 SGHKS, CDR2 YYEKEE (reference sequence). The CDR3 DNA follows: TGTGCCAGCAGCTCTAGCACAGATACGCAGTATTTT. Its translation: CASSSSTDTQYF.

The V and J genes are TRBV7-6 and TRBJ1-5; 9 bases fit TRBD1. J gave up 6 bases and V 0 bases, and 3 bases lay outside the gene matches. The CDR3 runs 15 residues. CDR1 and CDR2 (germline): SGHVS, FNYEAQ. The CDR3 sequence: CASSLAGQGSQPQHF. The CDR3 DNA reads as TGTGCCAGCAGCTTAGCGGGACAGGGATCTCAGCCCCAGCATTTT. Combining the CDR3 with reference TRBV7-6 and TRBJ1-5 gives the whole variable domain GAGVSQSPRYKVTKRGQDVALRCDPISGHVSLYWYRQALGQGPEFLTYFNYEAQQDKSGLPNDRFSAERPEGSISTLTIQRTEQRDSAMYRCASSLAGQGSQPQHFGDGTRLSIL.

The rearrangement joins TRBV13 to TRBJ1-2, with 10 bases aligning to TRBD1. The CDR3 is 15 residues long. Germline values: CDR1 PRHDT, CDR2 FYEKMQ (reference sequence). Trimming at V came to 2 bases and at J to 8 bases, leaving 8 bases not matched to a gene. For the CDR3, the DNA is TGTGCCAGCAGCTTAAGGGGACAGGGGCCCAAGGGCTACACCTTC. Protein: CASSLRGQGPKGYTF.

The chain has TRBV7-8 and TRBJ2-7; possibly TRBD1 for D (6 bases). Germline CDR1 SGHVS, CDR2 FQNEAQ. This CDR3 has 16 amino acids. V lost 5 bases and J 2 bases, leaving 19 bases between the germline ends. The CDR3 sequence: CASSRVVRGSAYEQYF. The DNA of the CDR3 is TGTGCCAGCAGCCGCGTGGTGAGGGGGAGCGCCTACGAGCAGTACTTC. Based on the CDR3 plus reference TRBV7-8 and TRBJ2-7, the full variable domain is GAGVSQSPRYKVAKRGQDVALRCDPISGHVSLFWYQQALGQGPEFLTYFQNEAQLDKSGLPSDRFFAERPEGSVSTLKIQRTQQEDSAVYLCASSRVVRGSAYEQYFGPGTRLTVT.

The rearrangement uses TRBV2 and TRBJ2-5; 8 nucleotides match TRBD1. Trimming cost V 9 bases and J 1 base; bases outside gene matches: 16. Germline CDR1 is SNHLY and CDR2 is FYNNEI. This CDR3 spans 17 amino acids. The CDR3 loop is CASSRDRPTWGQETQYF. Written as DNA, the CDR3 is TGTGCCAGTTCCCGGGACAGGCCCACCTGGGGCCAAGAGACCCAGTACTTC.

The rearrangement uses TRBV11-2 and TRBJ2-3; D possibly corresponds to TRBD2 (6 bases). V gave up 3 bases and J gave up 1 base, with 8 bases separating them. Germline V gene lookup returns CDR1 SGHAT and CDR2 FQNNGV. The CDR3 spans 14 residues. CDR3 loop: CASSLAGRTDTQYF. CDR3 DNA sequence: TGTGCCAGCAGCTTGGCGGGGCGCACAGATACGCAGTATTTT.

The rearrangement joins TRBV27 to TRBJ1-4; 7 bases match TRBD1. The germline gives CDR1 MNHEY, CDR2 SMNVEV (reference sequence). V shed 3 bases and J 3 bases; nucleotides not matched to a gene: 7. The CDR3 is 16 amino acids. CDR3 bases: TGTGCCAGCAGTTTTTACAGGGGCTCGGCTAATGAAAAACTGTTTTTT. Amino acids: CASSFYRGSANEKLFF.

The chain couples TRBV30 to TRBJ1-4, with D possibly being TRBD1 (6 bases). Germline CDR1 and CDR2: GTSNPN and SVGIG (reference sequence). V shed 7 bases and J shed 8 bases, with 14 bases lying between them. This CDR3 spans 12 amino acids. Written as DNA, the CDR3 is TGTGCCTCAGGGGCCTATCACGAAAAACTGTTTTTT. Residues: CASGAYHEKLFF.

The table lists this clone with a few counts. V is TRBV3-1 (or the pseudogene TRBV3-2) and J is TRBJ1-2, with 9 bases fitting TRBD1. The V segment lost 6 bases and the J segment 5 bases; nucleotides outside the gene matches: 7. The CDR3 length is 14 residues. Germline-derived CDR1 and CDR2 are LGHDT and YNNKEL (reference sequence). CDR3 protein: CASSLQGARYGYTF. CDR3 sequence (DNA): TGTGCCAGCAGTCTACAGGGGGCGCGTTATGGCTACACCTTC.

To note about this clone: This specimen includes other DNA sequences encoding the same CDR3. The genes are TRBV5-1 and TRBJ2-7, with D perhaps matching TRBD2 (5 bases). CDR1 SGHRS and CDR2 YFSETQ come from the germline V gene. With 4 bases removed from V and 0 bases from J, the gap between germline ends came to 11 bases. CDR3 length: 14 residues. The CDR3 nucleotides read TGCGCCAGCAGCCTCCTTGGGAGCTCCTACGAGCAGTACTTC. Its protein is CASSLLGSSYEQYF.

The chain links TRBV13 to TRBJ1-3, with D tentatively TRBD1 (6 bases). The CDR3 runs 16 residues. The V gene lost 5 bases and the J gene lost 0 bases, with 14 bases spanning the gap. The germline gives CDR1 PRHDT, CDR2 FYEKMQ (reference sequence). The CDR3 DNA sequence: TGTGCCAGCAGCCGCGGGGGCCGCAGCTCTGGAAACACCATATATTTT. It specifies CASSRGGRSSGNTIYF.

The rearrangement links TRBV28 to TRBJ2-7; TRBD1 matches 9 bases. The CDR3 loop spans 14 amino acids. Trimming removed 7 bases from V and 2 bases from J; junction bases left unmatched: 6. Per the germline V gene, CDR1 is MDHEN and CDR2 is SYDVKM. The CDR3 region is CASISGQGTYEQYF. The CDR3 bases are TGTGCCAGCATCTCGGGACAGGGTACCTACGAGCAGTACTTC.

This clone was counted a few times. This chain joins TRBV2 and TRBJ1-5; D is uncertain. Germline assignment: CDR1 SNHLY and CDR2 FYNNEI. Deletions cut 6 bases from V and 5 bases from J, with 14 bases between. CDR3 size: 14 residues. The CDR3 reads CASSVGWRDQPQHF. The CDR3 DNA sequence: TGTGCCAGCAGCGTAGGATGGAGAGATCAGCCCCAGCATTTT.

This chain uses TRBV25-1 with TRBJ1-4; D ambiguous. The CDR3 totals 12 residues. CDR1 and CDR2 from the germline V gene are MGHDK and SYGVNS. The V and J ends lost 6 bases and 8 bases respectively, with 10 bases between them. CDR3 residues: CASSDFSEKLFF. CDR3 coding DNA: TGTGCCAGCAGCGACTTTTCCGAAAAACTGTTTTTT.